This TCR beta chain appears in the sequencing data of a study of radiotherapy plus CTLA-4 blockade in lung cancer. Data came from immunoSEQ multiplex PCR; TCRdb stores just in-frame clones and leaves some out. The sample carries about 87,000 clones, around 87% recorded once. There are 11 residues in the CDR3. Trimming took off 4 bases at V and 2 bases at J, with 4 bases between the two ends. Germline V gene lookup returns CDR1 SGHNT and CDR2 YYREEE (reference sequence). The sequence derives from a human donor with non-small cell lung cancer that progressed on radiotherapy plus ipilimumab. The V gene is TRBV5-4, the J gene TRBJ2-7; D gene unclear. Sample: peripheral blood, taken from a patient treated with radiotherapy plus ipilimumab. For the CDR3, the DNA is TGTGCCAGCAGCACCGCCTACGAGCAGTACTTC. It codes for CASSTAYEQYF.